The present entry profiles one T cell receptor beta chain with its context. This record belongs to a study of glioma-infiltrating T cells after dendritic cell vaccination. Germline V gene sequence: CDR1 MNHEY, CDR2 SMNVEV (reference sequence). The CDR3 consists of 13 residues. V gave up 2 bases and J gave up 4 bases, with 8 bases separating them. The PCR used 60 V beta and 13 J beta primers. The table came from immunoSEQ multiplex PCR; TCRdb's copy has only in-frame clones and leaves some out. The profile shows roughly 51,000 clones, 85% of them singletons. This material consisted of blood, taken before dendritic cell vaccination. The sequence was collected from a human donor with glioblastoma. The chain uses TRBV27 and TRBJ1-2; D is uncertain. CDR3 sequence (DNA): TGTGCCAGCAGTTTAAGAAGGAGCTATGGCTACACCTTC. This encodes CASSLRRSYGYTF.